The 6 T cell receptor beta chains given below trace back to one sample, sequenced in a study of cytomegalovirus exposure and HLA in healthy donors. It was with 60 Vbeta and 13 Jbeta primers that the PCR ran. Some clones are missing from TCRdb's copy, which holds only in-frame ones; the method was immunoSEQ multiplex PCR. The repertoire holds about 190,000 clones, more than 75% seen once, with around 14% in the top ten. Material: PBMCs. The source is a woman aged 25 to 39 in good health and CMV-seropositive.

The chain is built from TRBV28 and TRBJ1-5, with 7 bases aligning to TRBD1. This CDR3 spans 19 amino acids. V was pared by 6 bases and J by 7 bases, with 24 bases of the junction left unmatched. The germline CDR1 and CDR2 sequences are MDHEN and SYDVKM. The CDR3 sequence: CASRVVTLRGPRGGQPQHF. As DNA, the CDR3 is TGTGCCAGCAGGGTCGTAACACTCCGGGGCCCCCGAGGGGGCCAGCCCCAGCATTTT.

CDR3 nucleotide sequence: TGTGCCAGCAGCTCTGACAGAAAACCACCCCCCTACGAGCAGTACTTC. Translating it yields CASSSDRKPPPYEQYF. The V call is TRBV7-2, the J call TRBJ2-7; D may be TRBD1 (5 bases). The CDR3 loop spans 16 amino acids. Germline loops: CDR1 SGHTA, CDR2 FQGNSA. V was trimmed by 4 bases and J by 2 bases, leaving 18 bases between them. Filled out from reference TRBV7-2 and TRBJ2-7, the complete variable domain reads GAGVSQSPSNKVTEKGKDVELRCDPISGHTALYWYRQSLGQGLEFLIYFQGNSAPDKSGLPSDRFSAERTGGSVSTLTIQRTQQEDSAVYLCASSSDRKPPPYEQYFGPGTRLTVT.

V gene TRBV4-3 combines with J gene TRBJ2-1; D is undetermined. V dropped 0 bases and J dropped 0 bases, with 9 bases sitting between them. Germline CDR1 and CDR2: LGHNA and YSLEER. This CDR3 is built from 16 residues. The CDR3 coding sequence is TGCGCCAGCAGCCAAGAAACGGCAGGCTCCTACAATGAGCAGTTCTTC. Its translation: CASSQETAGSYNEQFF.

The V gene is TRBV2, the J gene TRBJ2-7, with D perhaps TRBD1 (5 bases). CDR1 is SNHLY and CDR2 is FYNNEI in the germline V gene. The germline V and J ends were trimmed by 4 bases and 4 bases, with 11 bases remaining between them. CDR3 size: 13 residues. CDR3 amino acids: CASSATPGYEQYF. The DNA of the CDR3 is TGTGCCAGCAGTGCTACCCCAGGGTACGAGCAGTACTTC. Filled out from reference TRBV2 and TRBJ2-7, the complete variable domain reads EPEVTQTPSHQVTQMGQEVILRCVPISNHLYFYWYRQILGQKVEFLVSFYNNEISEKSEIFDDQFSVERPDGSNFTLKIRSTKLEDSAMYFCASSATPGYEQYFGPGTRLTVT.

The V gene is TRBV11-2, the J gene TRBJ2-7; 7 bases align to TRBD2. In germline, CDR1 is SGHAT, CDR2 FQNNGV. Losses at the gene ends were 8 bases for V and 4 bases for J; bases not matched to a gene: 11. The CDR3 runs 14 residues. Here the CDR3 reads CASGGRGKYYEQYF. CDR3 coding DNA: TGTGCCAGCGGGGGGAGGGGCAAATATTACGAGCAGTACTTC.

The rearrangement links TRBV27 to TRBJ1-2; no clear D gene. The ends were cut back, 2 bases at V and 5 bases at J, with 18 bases in the middle. There are 16 residues in the CDR3. Germline assignment: CDR1 MNHEY and CDR2 SMNVEV (reference sequence). The CDR3 DNA follows: TGTGCCAGCAGTTTACCGGGCCTTCGGGGATTGTATGGCTACACCTTC. The encoded protein is CASSLPGLRGLYGYTF.